Below are 2 T cell receptor beta chains sequenced from a single sample in a study of blood T cell repertoires in COVID-19. The assay was immunoSEQ multiplex PCR, and TCRdb's table has in-frame clones only and misses some. Among about 400,000 clones listed, about 90% were seen once. Material for sequencing was peripheral blood. The source of these receptors is a man aged 35 to 55 with acute or convalescent COVID-19.

The chain is built from TRBV4-1 and TRBJ1-1; 7 bases are shared with TRBD1. J gave up 6 bases and V 1 base, and 11 bases lay outside the gene matches. Germline V CDR1 and CDR2: MGHRA, YSYEKL. The CDR3 spans 16 residues. CDR3 protein: CASSQVVGGASPEAFF. CDR3 coding DNA: TGCGCCAGCAGCCAAGTTGTAGGGGGCGCTTCCCCTGAAGCTTTCTTT.

This clone was observed a single time. J is TRBJ2-7 and V is TRBV15; 7 bases align to TRBD1. Trimming cost V 0 bases and J 1 base; bases outside gene matches: 3. The length of the CDR3 is 15 residues. CDR1 and CDR2 from the germline V gene are LNHNV and YYDKDF (reference sequence). The CDR3 is CATSRDGTASYEQYF. The DNA for the CDR3 is TGTGCCACCAGCAGAGATGGGACAGCATCCTACGAGCAGTACTTC.